A selection of T cell receptor beta chains follows, all from one sample in a study of cytomegalovirus exposure and HLA in healthy donors. Produced via immunoSEQ multiplex PCR; TCRdb's table is partial and in-frame only. The table lists roughly 80,000 clones, around 58% of them singletons, with over 5.5% in the top ten. Sequenced: PBMCs. All receptors come from a man aged 30 to 45 in good health and CMV-seropositive. The conserved cysteine and the conserved F or W are not part of the CDR3 here.

CDR3 protein: SAGRGRQETQY; V gene: TRBV29-1
CDR3 protein: ASSEGTGGADTQY; V gene: TRBV6-1
CDR3 protein: ASSLGREASFEQY; V gene: TRBV5-1
CDR3 protein: ASRVDRAFNQPQH; V gene: TRBV19
CDR3 protein: ASSVAPTSGVRETQY; V gene: TRBV9
CDR3 protein: ASRTGQRNGYT; V gene: TRBV28
CDR3 protein: ASSVGQGPYEQY; V gene: TRBV9
CDR3 protein: ASNFIGTGVDEQF; V gene: TRBV19
CDR3 protein: ASSLLGTEAF; V gene: TRBV7-8
CDR3 protein: ASSPASGGGTDTQY; V gene: TRBV18
CDR3 protein: AGSEWVGGNTEAF; V gene: TRBV10-1
CDR3 protein: ASSSTVSGNTIY; V gene: TRBV7-9
CDR3 protein: ASSPGQNTYEQY; V gene: TRBV27
CDR3 protein: ASSDRAGDREQF; V gene: TRBV2
CDR3 protein: ATSGAGWNYGYT; V gene: TRBV15
CDR3 protein: ASRAPGTGYSPLH; V gene: TRBV6-1
CDR3 protein: ASSEGGGGVTDTQY; V gene: TRBV6-1
CDR3 protein: ASGTGGYGYT; V gene: TRBV28
CDR3 protein: AISESTGPSQETQY; V gene: TRBV10-3
CDR3 protein: ASMRDDRENTEAF; V gene: TRBV5-6
CDR3 protein: ASSVTGVGSPLH; V gene: TRBV28
CDR3 protein: ASTKGGTGSYTGELF; V gene: TRBV19
CDR3 protein: ASSAGDRVNTEAF; V gene: TRBV25-1
CDR3 protein: ASSRMALAGTDTQY; V gene: TRBV2
CDR3 protein: ASREGSGNTIY; V gene: TRBV28
CDR3 protein: AWSVRDRAQPQH; V gene: TRBV30
CDR3 protein: ASSDRGSGNIQY; V gene: TRBV9
CDR3 protein: ASSRTGTGVVYGYT; V gene: TRBV28
CDR3 protein: ASSRRGYETQY; V gene: TRBV7-6
CDR3 protein: ASSPLAGGGETQY; V gene: TRBV6-5
CDR3 protein: ASRQGAGTEAF; V gene: TRBV25-1
CDR3 protein: AISGGQGETQY; V gene: TRBV10-3
CDR3 protein: ASSLGTGNYGYT; V gene: TRBV5-5
CDR3 protein: ASGIRGEQPQH; V gene: TRBV6-5
CDR3 protein: ASRGTGTGANVLT; V gene: TRBV6-5
CDR3 protein: ASSPNRVRETQY; V gene: TRBV28
CDR3 protein: ASSYSQGLTDTQY; V gene: TRBV6-5
CDR3 protein: ASKWAAGGGGQPQH; V gene: TRBV28
CDR3 protein: ASSPPAYQETQY; V gene: TRBV19
CDR3 protein: ASKERGGQETQY; V gene: TRBV2
CDR3 protein: ASSASGSSYEQY; V gene: TRBV10-1
CDR3 protein: ASSRVPYRGHDGYT; V gene: TRBV21-1
CDR3 protein: ASSLGGGFGLAKSNEQF; V gene: TRBV7-9
CDR3 protein: ASRSGVNTQY; V gene: TRBV7-9
CDR3 protein: ASSRGGLLEGTEAF; V gene: TRBV18
CDR3 protein: ASSTGGDSGNTIY; V gene: TRBV7-9
CDR3 protein: ASSADRGREKLF; V gene: TRBV9
CDR3 protein: SVLVAGVYEQY; V gene: TRBV29-1
CDR3 protein: ASKARGGSNTGELF; V gene: TRBV5-6
CDR3 protein: SVGAGQGVTEAF; V gene: TRBV29-1
CDR3 protein: ASSRDRSGQF; V gene: TRBV9